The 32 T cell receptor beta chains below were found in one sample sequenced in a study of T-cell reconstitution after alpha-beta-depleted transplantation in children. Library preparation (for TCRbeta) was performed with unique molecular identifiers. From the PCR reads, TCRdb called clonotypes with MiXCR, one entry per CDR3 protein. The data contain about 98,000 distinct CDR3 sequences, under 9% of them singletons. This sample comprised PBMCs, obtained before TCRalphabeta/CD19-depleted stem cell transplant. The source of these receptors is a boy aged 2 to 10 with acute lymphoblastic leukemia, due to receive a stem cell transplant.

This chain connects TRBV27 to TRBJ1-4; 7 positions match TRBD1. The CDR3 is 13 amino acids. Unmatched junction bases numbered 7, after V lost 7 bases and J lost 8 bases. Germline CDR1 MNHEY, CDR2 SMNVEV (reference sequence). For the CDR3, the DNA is TGTGCCAGCAAATGGGCAGGGGGGGAAAAACTGTTTTTT. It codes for CASKWAGGEKLFF.

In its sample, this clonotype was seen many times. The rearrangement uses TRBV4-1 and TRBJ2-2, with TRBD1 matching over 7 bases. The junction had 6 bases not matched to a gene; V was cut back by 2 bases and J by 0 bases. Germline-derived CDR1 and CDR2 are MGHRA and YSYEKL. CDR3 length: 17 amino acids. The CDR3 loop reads CASSQPQGLPNTGELFF. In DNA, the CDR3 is TGCGCCAGCAGCCAACCACAGGGGCTGCCGAACACCGGGGAGCTGTTTTTT.

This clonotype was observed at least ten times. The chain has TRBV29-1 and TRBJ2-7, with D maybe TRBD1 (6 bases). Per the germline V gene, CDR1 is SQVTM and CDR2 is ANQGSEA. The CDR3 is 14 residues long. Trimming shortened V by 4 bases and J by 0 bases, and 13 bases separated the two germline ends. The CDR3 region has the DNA TGCAGCGTTGCAGGGGCGCAGAACTCCTACGAGCAGTACTTC. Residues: CSVAGAQNSYEQYF.

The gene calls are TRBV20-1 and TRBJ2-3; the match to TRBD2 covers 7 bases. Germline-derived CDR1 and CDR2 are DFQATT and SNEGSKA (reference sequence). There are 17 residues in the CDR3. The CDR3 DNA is TGCTGCGCCGAATCCATCCTAGCTGGGGGGGGCACAGATACGCAGTATTTT. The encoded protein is CCAESILAGGGTDTQYF.

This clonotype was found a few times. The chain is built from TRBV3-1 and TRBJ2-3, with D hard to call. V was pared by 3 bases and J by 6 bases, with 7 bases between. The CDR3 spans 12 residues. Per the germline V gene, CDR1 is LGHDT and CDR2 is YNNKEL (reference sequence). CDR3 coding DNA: TGTGCCAGCAGCCATATCGGGGATACGCAGTATTTT. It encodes CASSHIGDTQYF.

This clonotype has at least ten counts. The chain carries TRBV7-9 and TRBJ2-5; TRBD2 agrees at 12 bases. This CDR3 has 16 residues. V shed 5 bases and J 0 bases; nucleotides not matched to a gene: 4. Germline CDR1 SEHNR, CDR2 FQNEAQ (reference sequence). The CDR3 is CASSEGLAGYQETQYF. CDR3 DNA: TGTGCCAGCAGCGAAGGACTAGCGGGGTACCAAGAGACCCAGTACTTC.

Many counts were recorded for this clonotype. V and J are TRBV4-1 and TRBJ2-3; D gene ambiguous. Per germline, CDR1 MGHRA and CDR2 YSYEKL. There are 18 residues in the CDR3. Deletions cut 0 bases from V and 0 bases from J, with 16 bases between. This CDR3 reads CASSQDQATRTSTDTQYF. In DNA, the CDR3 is TGCGCCAGCAGCCAAGATCAAGCGACAAGAACTAGCACAGATACGCAGTATTTT.

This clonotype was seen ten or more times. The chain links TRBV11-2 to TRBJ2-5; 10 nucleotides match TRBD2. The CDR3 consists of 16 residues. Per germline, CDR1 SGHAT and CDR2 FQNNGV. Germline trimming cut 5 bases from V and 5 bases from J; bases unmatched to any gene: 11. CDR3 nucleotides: TGTGCCAGCAGCCCAACCCCCCAGCGGGGGGGCGAGACCCAGTACTTC. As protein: CASSPTPQRGGETQYF.

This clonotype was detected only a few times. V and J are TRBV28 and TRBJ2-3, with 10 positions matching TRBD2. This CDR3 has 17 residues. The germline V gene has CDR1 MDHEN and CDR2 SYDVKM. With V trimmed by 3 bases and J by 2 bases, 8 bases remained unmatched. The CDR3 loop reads CASSFLGAGGNTDTQYF. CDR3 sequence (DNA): TGTGCCAGCAGTTTTCTCGGAGCGGGGGGGAACACAGATACGCAGTATTTT. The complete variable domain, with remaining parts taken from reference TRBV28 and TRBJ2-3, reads DVKVTQSSRYLVKRTGEKVFLECVQDMDHENMFWYRQDPGLGLRLIYFSYDVKMKEKGDIPEGYSVSREKKERFSLILESASTNQTSMYLCASSFLGAGGNTDTQYFGPGTRLTVL.

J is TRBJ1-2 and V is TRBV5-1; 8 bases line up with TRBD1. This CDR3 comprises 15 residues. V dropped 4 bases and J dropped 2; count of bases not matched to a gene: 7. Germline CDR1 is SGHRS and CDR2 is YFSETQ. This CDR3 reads CASSRNGQGNYGYTF. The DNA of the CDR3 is TGCGCCAGCAGCCGAAACGGACAGGGCAACTATGGCTACACCTTC.

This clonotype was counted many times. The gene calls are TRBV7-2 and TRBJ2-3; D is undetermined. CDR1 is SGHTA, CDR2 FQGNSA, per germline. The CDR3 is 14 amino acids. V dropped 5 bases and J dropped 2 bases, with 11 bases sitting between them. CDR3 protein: CASSPLGFTDTQYF. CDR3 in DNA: TGTGCCAGCAGCCCTCTCGGGTTCACAGATACGCAGTATTTT.

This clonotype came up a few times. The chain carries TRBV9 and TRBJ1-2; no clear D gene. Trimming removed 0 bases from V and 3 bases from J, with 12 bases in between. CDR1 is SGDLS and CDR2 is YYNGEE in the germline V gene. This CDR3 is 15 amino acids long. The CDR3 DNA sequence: TGTGCCAGCAGCGTAGGACCCGGTAGAGACTATGGCTACACCTTC. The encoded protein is CASSVGPGRDYGYTF.

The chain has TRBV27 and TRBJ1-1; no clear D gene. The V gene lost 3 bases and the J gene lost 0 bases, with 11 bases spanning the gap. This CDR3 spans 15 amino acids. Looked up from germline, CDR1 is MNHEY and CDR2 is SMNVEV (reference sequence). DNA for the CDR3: TGTGCCAGCAGTTTTTCCCGCCAGATGAACACTGAAGCTTTCTTT. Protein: CASSFSRQMNTEAFF.

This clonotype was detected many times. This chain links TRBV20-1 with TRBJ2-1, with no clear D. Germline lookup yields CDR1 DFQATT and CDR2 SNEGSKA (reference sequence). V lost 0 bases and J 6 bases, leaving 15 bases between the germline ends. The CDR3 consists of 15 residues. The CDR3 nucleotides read TGCAGTGCTAGAGAGTCAGTGAGCTTGGGCAATGAGCAGTTCTTC. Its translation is CSARESVSLGNEQFF.

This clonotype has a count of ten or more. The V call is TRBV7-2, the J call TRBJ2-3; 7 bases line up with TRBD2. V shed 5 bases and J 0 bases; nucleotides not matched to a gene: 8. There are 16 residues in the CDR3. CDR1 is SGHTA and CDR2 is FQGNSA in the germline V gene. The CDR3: CASSLGGRPSTDTQYF. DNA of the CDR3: TGTGCCAGCAGCCTCGGCGGGAGACCTAGCACAGATACGCAGTATTTT.

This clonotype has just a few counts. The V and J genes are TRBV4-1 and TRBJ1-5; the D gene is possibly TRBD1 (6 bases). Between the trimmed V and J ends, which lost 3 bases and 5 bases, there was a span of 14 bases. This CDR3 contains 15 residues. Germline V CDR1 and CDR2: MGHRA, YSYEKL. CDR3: CASSHQQGYYQPQHF. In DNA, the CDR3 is TGCGCCAGCAGCCACCAACAGGGTTACTATCAGCCCCAGCATTTT.

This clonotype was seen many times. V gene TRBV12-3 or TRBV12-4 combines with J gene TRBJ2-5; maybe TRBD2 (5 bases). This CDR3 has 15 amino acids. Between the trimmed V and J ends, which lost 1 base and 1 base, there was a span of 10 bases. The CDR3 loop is CASSLGEPVQETQYF. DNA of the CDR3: TGTGCCAGCAGTTTAGGGGAGCCTGTCCAAGAGACCCAGTACTTC.

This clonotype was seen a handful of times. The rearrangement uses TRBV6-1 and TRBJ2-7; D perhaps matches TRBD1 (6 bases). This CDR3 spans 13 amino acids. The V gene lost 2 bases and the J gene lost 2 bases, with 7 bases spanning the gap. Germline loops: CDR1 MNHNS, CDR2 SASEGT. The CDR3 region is CASSEPGAYEQYF. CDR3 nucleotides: TGTGCCAGCAGTGAACCAGGGGCCTACGAGCAGTACTTC.

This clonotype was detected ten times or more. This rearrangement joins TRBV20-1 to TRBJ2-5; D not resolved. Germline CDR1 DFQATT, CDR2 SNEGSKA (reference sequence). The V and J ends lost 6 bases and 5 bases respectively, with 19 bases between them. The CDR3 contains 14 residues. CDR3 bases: TGCAGTGCCTTGGCACGGTTCGGGTTGGAGACCCAGTACTTC. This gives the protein CSALARFGLETQYF.

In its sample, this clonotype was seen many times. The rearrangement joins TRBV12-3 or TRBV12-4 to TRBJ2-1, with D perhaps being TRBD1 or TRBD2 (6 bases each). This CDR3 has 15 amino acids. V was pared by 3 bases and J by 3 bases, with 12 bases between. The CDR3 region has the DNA TGTGCCAGCAGTTTCTCGGGGGCGGGCTACAATGAGCAGTTCTTC. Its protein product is CASSFSGAGYNEQFF.

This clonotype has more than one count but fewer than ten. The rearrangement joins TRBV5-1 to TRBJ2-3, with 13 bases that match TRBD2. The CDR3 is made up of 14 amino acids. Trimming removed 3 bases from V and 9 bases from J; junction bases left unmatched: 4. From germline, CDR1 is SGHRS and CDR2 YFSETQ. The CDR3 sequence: CASSSQTSGGTQYF. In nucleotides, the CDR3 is TGCGCCAGCAGCTCCCAGACTAGCGGGGGGACGCAGTATTTT.

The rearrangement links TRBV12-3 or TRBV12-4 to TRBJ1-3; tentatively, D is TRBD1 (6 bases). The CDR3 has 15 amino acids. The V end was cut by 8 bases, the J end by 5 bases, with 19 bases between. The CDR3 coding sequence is TGTGCCAGCTCCTCAGGGGCAAAAGAAAGAAACACCATATATTTT. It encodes CASSSGAKERNTIYF.

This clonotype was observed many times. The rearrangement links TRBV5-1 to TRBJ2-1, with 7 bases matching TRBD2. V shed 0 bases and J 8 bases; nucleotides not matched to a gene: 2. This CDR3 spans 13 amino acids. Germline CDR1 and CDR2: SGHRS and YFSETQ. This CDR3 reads CASSLARGDEQFF. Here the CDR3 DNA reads TGCGCCAGCAGCTTGGCCCGGGGGGATGAGCAGTTCTTC.

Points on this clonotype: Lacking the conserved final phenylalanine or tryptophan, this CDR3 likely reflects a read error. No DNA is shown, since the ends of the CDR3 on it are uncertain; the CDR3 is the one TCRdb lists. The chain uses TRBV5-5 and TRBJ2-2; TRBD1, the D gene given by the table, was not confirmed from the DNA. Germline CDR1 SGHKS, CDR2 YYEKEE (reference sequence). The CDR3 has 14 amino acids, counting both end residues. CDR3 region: CASSAGQHSGELLC.

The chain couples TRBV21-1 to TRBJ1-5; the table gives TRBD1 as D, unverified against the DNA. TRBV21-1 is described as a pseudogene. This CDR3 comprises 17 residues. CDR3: CASSKAGDPDGNQPQHF. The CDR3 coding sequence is TGTGCCAGCAGCAAGGCGGGGGACCCAGATGGCAATCAGCCCCAGCATTTT.

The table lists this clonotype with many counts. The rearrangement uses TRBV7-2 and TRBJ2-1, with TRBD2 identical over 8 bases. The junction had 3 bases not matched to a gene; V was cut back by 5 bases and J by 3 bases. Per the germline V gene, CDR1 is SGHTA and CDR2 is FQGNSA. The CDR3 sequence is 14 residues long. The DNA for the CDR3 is TGTGCCAGCAGCCCCAGCGGGGGCTACAATGAGCAGTTCTTC. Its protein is CASSPSGGYNEQFF.

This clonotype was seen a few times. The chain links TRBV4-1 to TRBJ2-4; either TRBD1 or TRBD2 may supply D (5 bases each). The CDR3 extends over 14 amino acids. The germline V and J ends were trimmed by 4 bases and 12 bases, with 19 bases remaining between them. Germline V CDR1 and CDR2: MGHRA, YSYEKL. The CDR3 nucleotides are TGCGCCAGCAGCCGCCCCTTGGGGGACCCCACTCAGTACTTC. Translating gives CASSRPLGDPTQYF.

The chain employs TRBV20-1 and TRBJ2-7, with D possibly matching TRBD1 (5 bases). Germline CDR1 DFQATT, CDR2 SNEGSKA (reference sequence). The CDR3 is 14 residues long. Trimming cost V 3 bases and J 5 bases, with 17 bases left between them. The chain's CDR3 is CSASTTDRLDEQYF. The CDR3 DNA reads TGCAGTGCTAGTACGACAGACCGACTGGACGAGCAGTACTTC.

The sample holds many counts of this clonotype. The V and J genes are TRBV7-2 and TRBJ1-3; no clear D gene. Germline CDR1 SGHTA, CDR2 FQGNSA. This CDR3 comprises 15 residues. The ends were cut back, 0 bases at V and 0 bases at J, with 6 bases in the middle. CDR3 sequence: CASSLAGPSGNTIYF. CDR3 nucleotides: TGTGCCAGCAGCTTAGCAGGCCCCTCTGGAAACACCATATATTTT.

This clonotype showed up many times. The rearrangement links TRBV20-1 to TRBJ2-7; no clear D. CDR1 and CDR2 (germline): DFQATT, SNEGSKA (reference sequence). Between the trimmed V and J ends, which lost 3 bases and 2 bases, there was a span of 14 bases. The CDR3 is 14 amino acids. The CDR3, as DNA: TGCAGTGCTAGTAAAGACTCGGCAACCTACGAGCAGTACTTC. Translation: CSASKDSATYEQYF.

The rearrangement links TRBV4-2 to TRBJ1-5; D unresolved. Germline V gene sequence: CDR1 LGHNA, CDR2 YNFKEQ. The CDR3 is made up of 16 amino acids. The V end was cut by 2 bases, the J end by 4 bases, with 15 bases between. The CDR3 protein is CASSQQREARNQPQHF. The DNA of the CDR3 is TGTGCCAGCAGCCAACAACGGGAGGCTAGGAATCAGCCCCAGCATTTT.

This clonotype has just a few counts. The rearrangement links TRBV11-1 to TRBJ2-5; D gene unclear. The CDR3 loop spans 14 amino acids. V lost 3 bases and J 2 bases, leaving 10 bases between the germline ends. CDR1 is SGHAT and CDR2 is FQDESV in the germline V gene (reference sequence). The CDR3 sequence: CASSLMGLQETQYF. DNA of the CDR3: TGTGCCAGCAGCTTGATGGGCCTTCAAGAGACCCAGTACTTC.